A single sample is the source of the 26 T cell receptor beta chains below, sequenced in a study of shared clonotypes between healthy human individuals. TCRdb's copy holds only in-frame clones and misses some; the assay was immunoSEQ multiplex PCR. In the table there are around 500,000 clones, less than 80% of which are singletons. Sequencing was carried out using PBMCs. The receptors originated from a woman aged 40-49 years in good health. Some clones in this sample may be carry-over from other donors' samples.

For this clone: This same CDR3 is encoded by further DNA sequences in the sample. The CDR3 spells CAWSVPETQYF. The DNA for the CDR3 is TGTGCCTGGAGTGTACCAGAGACCCAGTACTTC. V is TRBV30 and J is TRBJ2-5, with D unclear. The CDR3 runs 11 residues. Germline V gene lookup returns CDR1 GTSNPN and CDR2 SVGIG (reference sequence). With 0 bases removed from V and 4 bases from J, the gap between germline ends came to 3 bases. Full variable domain (outside the CDR3, taken from reference TRBV30 and TRBJ2-5): SQTIHQWPATLVQPVGSPLSLECTVEGTSNPNLYWYRQAAGRGLQLLFYSVGIGQISSEVPQNLSASRPQDRQFILSSKKLLLSDSGFYLCAWSVPETQYFGPGTRLLVL.

Many counts were recorded for this clone. For the CDR3, the DNA is TGTGCCAGCAGTGAATCCCAGGCTCGGTCACCCCTCCACTTT. It yields the protein CASSESQARSPLHF. The chain uses TRBV25-1 and TRBJ1-6; D gene uncertain. The length of the CDR3 is 14 residues. CDR1 MGHDK and CDR2 SYGVNS come from the germline V gene. V lost 1 base to trimming and J lost 10 bases, with 11 bases between them.

The chain couples TRBV4-2 to TRBJ2-6; 14 bases agree with TRBD2. The germline V gene has CDR1 LGHNA and CDR2 YNFKEQ. This CDR3 is built from 20 residues. J was trimmed by 4 bases and V by 4 bases; bases with no gene match: 12. In DNA form, the CDR3 reads TGTGCCAGCAGCCCACCAAGACTAGCGGGAGGGCCGGGAGGGGCCAACGTCCTGACTTTC. Protein sequence: CASSPPRLAGGPGGANVLTF.

The rearrangement joins TRBV9 to TRBJ2-7; D possibly corresponds to TRBD2 (5 bases). Trimming removed 4 bases from V and 3 bases from J, with 11 bases in between. Germline V gene lookup returns CDR1 SGDLS and CDR2 YYNGEE. The CDR3 length is 13 residues. The CDR3 bases are TGTGCCAGCAGCTCCGGGGTGGGCTACGAGCAGTACTTC. Protein sequence: CASSSGVGYEQYF.

This chain joins TRBV5-5 and TRBJ2-3, with 8 bases matching TRBD2. Losses at the gene ends were 2 bases for V and 2 bases for J; bases not matched to a gene: 4. This CDR3 spans 15 amino acids. CDR1 is SGHKS, CDR2 YYEKEE, per germline (reference sequence). The CDR3 loop reads CASSFERGHTDTQYF. Here the CDR3 DNA reads TGTGCCAGCAGCTTCGAGCGGGGGCACACAGATACGCAGTATTTT. Full variable domain (missing parts from reference TRBV5-5 and TRBJ2-3): DAGVTQSPTHLIKTRGQQVTLRCSPISGHKSVSWYQQVLGQGPQFIFQYYEKEERGRGNFPDRFSARQFPNYSSELNVNALLLGDSALYLCASSFERGHTDTQYFGPGTRLTVL.

The rearrangement joins TRBV9 to TRBJ2-1; 11 bases are a match to TRBD2. CDR1 and CDR2 from the germline V gene are SGDLS and YYNGEE. CDR3 length equals 14 residues. The V and J ends lost 4 bases and 5 bases, in that order; junction bases with no gene match: 2. The CDR3 nucleotides are TGTGCCAGCAGCCTGACTAGCGGGAACAATGAGCAGTTCTTC. Protein product: CASSLTSGNNEQFF.

The chain is built from TRBV28 and TRBJ2-7, with TRBD1 as a possible D gene (5 bases). V lost 7 bases to trimming and J lost 0 bases, with 19 bases between them. Germline V gene lookup returns CDR1 MDHEN and CDR2 SYDVKM. The CDR3 spans 16 residues. In DNA form, the CDR3 reads TGTGCCAGCATGCCGGGTGGTCAGGGAAACTCCTACGAGCAGTACTTC. Protein product: CASMPGGQGNSYEQYF.

This chain links TRBV5-4 with TRBJ1-4, with D unresolved. The CDR3 is made up of 14 amino acids. Between the trimmed V and J ends, which lost 4 bases and 4 bases, there was a span of 11 bases. The germline CDR1 and CDR2 sequences are SGHNT and YYREEE (reference sequence). CDR3 nucleotides: TGTGCCAGCAGCCAGGACGGATTTAATGAAAAACTGTTTTTT. As protein: CASSQDGFNEKLFF.

The rearrangement joins TRBV7-9 to TRBJ1-6; D is unclear. The germline V gene encodes CDR1 SEHNR and CDR2 FQNEAQ (reference sequence). CDR3 length: 11 residues. V gave up 8 bases and J gave up 8 bases, with 7 bases separating them. CDR3 region: CASSFDSPLHF. CDR3 DNA: TGTGCCAGCTCTTTCGATTCACCCCTCCACTTT.

The V and J genes are TRBV10-2 and TRBJ2-2, with D perhaps TRBD2 (5 bases). Deletions cut 6 bases from V and 5 bases from J, with 13 bases between. The CDR3 loop spans 14 amino acids. Germline CDR1 and CDR2: WSHSY and SAAADI. CDR3 sequence: CASREVLVTGELFF. In DNA, the CDR3 is TGCGCCAGCAGAGAAGTACTAGTGACCGGGGAGCTGTTTTTT.

The CDR3 region has the DNA TGTGCCAGCTCACCGACAGTCACCGGGGAGCTGTTTTTT. Its translation is CASSPTVTGELFF. The chain carries TRBV18 and TRBJ2-2; D perhaps matches TRBD1 (5 bases). The CDR3 consists of 13 residues. Germline-derived CDR1 and CDR2 are KGHSH and LQKENI. V lost 3 bases, J lost 4 bases, and 6 bases lay in between. Full variable domain (outside the CDR3, taken from reference TRBV18 and TRBJ2-2): NAGVMQNPRHLVRRRGQEARLRCSPMKGHSHVYWYRQLPEEGLKFMVYLQKENIIDESGMPKERFSAEFPKEGPSILRIQQVVRGDSAAYFCASSPTVTGELFFGEGSRLTVL.

The J gene is TRBJ2-5, the V gene TRBV5-1, with D possibly called TRBD1 or TRBD2 (6 bases each). There are 14 residues in the CDR3. Germline V gene sequence: CDR1 SGHRS, CDR2 YFSETQ. V was shortened by 1 base and J by 3 bases, with 10 bases between the two germline ends. The CDR3 region is CASSLRGLEETQYF. CDR3 nucleotides: TGCGCCAGCAGCTTGCGGGGGCTGGAAGAGACCCAGTACTTC.

The chain employs TRBV5-1 and TRBJ2-6, with 8 bases lining up with TRBD1. J gave up 4 bases and V 2 bases, and 8 bases lay outside the gene matches. The CDR3 consists of 17 residues. Germline V gene data show CDR1 as SGHRS and CDR2 as YFSETQ. CDR3: CASSFGQGSIGANVLTF. As DNA, the CDR3 is TGCGCCAGCAGCTTCGGACAGGGATCGATCGGGGCCAACGTCCTGACTTTC. Drawing the rest from reference TRBV5-1 and TRBJ2-6, the complete variable domain is KAGVTQTPRYLIKTRGQQVTLSCSPISGHRSVSWYQQTPGQGLQFLFEYFSETQRNKGNFPGRFSGRQFSNSRSEMNVSTLELGDSALYLCASSFGQGSIGANVLTFGAGSRLTVL.

The rearrangement joins TRBV28 to TRBJ1-3; TRBD1 might be the D (5 bases). Trimming left V 4 bases short and J 2 bases short, with 9 bases between. This CDR3 has 14 amino acids. Germline V gene lookup returns CDR1 MDHEN and CDR2 SYDVKM. The CDR3 sequence: CASSSGGAGNTIYF. CDR3 coding DNA: TGTGCCAGCAGTTCGGGGGGAGCTGGAAACACCATATATTTT.

The chain has TRBV7-3 and TRBJ2-7; D remains unclear. There are 12 residues in the CDR3. V gave up 5 bases and J gave up 6 bases, with 11 bases separating them. Germline V gene data show CDR1 as SGHTA and CDR2 as FQGTGA. The CDR3 here is CASSDGLGEQYF. In nucleotides, the CDR3 is TGTGCCAGCAGCGACGGTTTGGGCGAGCAGTACTTC.

The rearrangement joins TRBV5-6 to TRBJ2-7, with D maybe TRBD2 (5 bases). The CDR3 runs 15 residues. Germline V gene sequence: CDR1 SGHDT, CDR2 YYEEEE. Trimming left V 2 bases short and J 6 bases short, with 18 bases between. The CDR3 is CASSLRGGPWREQYF. CDR3 nucleotide sequence: TGTGCCAGCAGCTTACGTGGCGGGCCTTGGCGCGAGCAGTACTTC.

This chain uses TRBV10-2 with TRBJ1-1, with D unclear. CDR1 and CDR2 (germline): WSHSY, SAAADI. V lost 4 bases and J lost 2, with 8 bases in between. This CDR3 has 13 residues. CDR3 nucleotide sequence: TGCGCCAGCAGTGTTACAGTCAACACTGAAGCTTTCTTT. Translating gives CASSVTVNTEAFF.

This clone was picked up a small number of times. This sequence joins TRBV29-1 and TRBJ2-1, with D perhaps given as TRBD1 or TRBD2 (5 bases each). The germline V gene has CDR1 SQVTM and CDR2 ANQGSEA. This CDR3 has 14 residues. V gave up 4 bases and J gave up 3 bases, with 13 bases separating them. The CDR3 sequence: CSVAQGGLYNEQFF. CDR3 bases: TGCAGCGTTGCCCAGGGCGGGCTCTACAATGAGCAGTTCTTC.

Comments on this clone: The likely explanation is a read error, given a far larger clone one base away. Other DNA sequences in the sample encode the same CDR3. J is TRBJ1-2 and V is TRBV7-3; 10 bases map to TRBD1. Germline CDR1 reads SGHTA; CDR2 reads FQGTGA. The CDR3 loop spans 14 amino acids. The trim removed 0 bases at V and 6 bases at J, leaving 1 base unmatched. CDR3 region: CASSLTGQGDGYTF. The CDR3 region has the DNA TGTGCCAGCAGCTTAACTGGACAGGGGGATGGCTACACCTTC.

The CDR3: CASSGEQGRQPQHF. CDR3 coding DNA: TGTGCCAGCAGCGGAGAACAGGGACGTCAGCCCCAGCATTTT. The V call is TRBV2, the J call TRBJ1-5, with D perhaps TRBD1 (6 bases). This CDR3 region has 14 residues. Looked up from germline, CDR1 is SNHLY and CDR2 is FYNNEI. Trimming stripped 6 bases from V and 6 bases from J, with 15 bases between.

V gene TRBV28 combines with J gene TRBJ1-2; D remains unclear. The V end lost 3 bases, the J end lost 7 bases, and 12 bases lay between the germline ends. Looked up from germline, CDR1 is MDHEN and CDR2 is SYDVKM. The CDR3 totals 13 residues. As DNA, the CDR3 is TGTGCCAGCAGTTTCGTCGGGGTTGGTGGCTACACCTTC. This gives the protein CASSFVGVGGYTF.

Regarding this clone: Different DNA sequences within this sample yield the same CDR3. The V and J genes are TRBV28 and TRBJ2-7; either TRBD1 or TRBD2 may supply D (5 bases each). CDR3 length: 12 residues. V dropped 4 bases and J dropped 3 bases, with 7 bases sitting between them. CDR1 and CDR2 from the germline V gene are MDHEN and SYDVKM. As DNA, the CDR3 is TGTGCCAGCAGTTCGGGGCTCTACGAGCAGTACTTC. This codes for CASSSGLYEQYF.

V gene TRBV7-9 combines with J gene TRBJ1-2; D possibly corresponds to TRBD1 (6 bases). Between the trimmed V and J ends, which lost 5 bases and 8 bases, there was a span of 24 bases. The germline V gene encodes CDR1 SEHNR and CDR2 FQNEAQ (reference sequence). This CDR3 is built from 16 residues. CDR3 sequence: CASSRTNPGTGIGYTF. The CDR3 nucleotides are TGTGCCAGCAGCCGGACCAATCCGGGTACAGGGATCGGCTACACCTTC.

This chain links TRBV7-4 with TRBJ2-1; D gene uncertain. The CDR3 runs 12 residues. V lost 7 bases, J lost 15 bases, and 19 bases lay in between. Germline V gives CDR1 SGHVT, CDR2 SQSDAQ. CDR3 DNA sequence: TGTGCCAGCATCAAGCCCCGTAGGAAGCGGTTCTTC. It yields the protein CASIKPRRKRFF.

V and J are TRBV19 and TRBJ2-3, with TRBD2 identical over 9 bases. Looked up from germline, CDR1 is LNHDA and CDR2 is SQIVND (reference sequence). V shed 1 base and J 1 base; nucleotides not matched to a gene: 3. This CDR3 comprises 16 residues. CDR3 in amino acids: CASSIALAGRTDTQYF. In DNA, the CDR3 is TGTGCCAGTAGTATAGCCCTAGCGGGGCGCACAGATACGCAGTATTTT.

In its sample, this clone was seen a few times. V gene TRBV2 combines with J gene TRBJ2-3, with 8 nucleotides matching TRBD1. V dropped 5 bases and J dropped 0; count of bases not matched to a gene: 4. Looked up from germline, CDR1 is SNHLY and CDR2 is FYNNEI. The CDR3 is 15 residues long. The CDR3 DNA sequence: TGTGCCAGCAGTAAGGACAGGGCGAGCACAGATACGCAGTATTTT. Translated, it gives CASSKDRASTDTQYF.